The present entry profiles one T cell receptor beta chain with its context. This clonotype has a handful of counts. Which antigen it targets is not known. No much larger clonotype is one base removed from it; base qualities were not supplied. This sample was taken from a study of T cells after yellow fever vaccination (dated by TCRdb to between 2018 and 2021). For the study in its entirety: The SMART-Seq v4 Ultra Low Input RNA kit was used to prepare libraries from fractions with low cell numbers. Two healthy male donors, one aged 18 to 30 and one aged 30 to 39 years, were included in the cohort. To track T-cell clones before and after primary and booster YFV17D yellow fever vaccination, bulk TCR alpha and beta repertoires were sequenced longitudinally. Bulk PBMC replicates and cell subsets were isolated from blood drawn at multiple timepoints before and after both primary and secondary immunization. Here is what the overall study found, with its caveats: Because the study included only two donors, the extent to which the findings can be generalized is limited. Because abundant contaminating clonotypes from the bulk population could be contained in FACS-sorted repertoires, computational filtering was required. A small fraction of clonotypes showed up in both the CD4 and CD8 compartments, probably as a result of convergent recombination. Compared with the primary T-cell response, the secondary T-cell response was weaker but faster, peaking on day 5 rather than day 15. Most clones expanded after primary vaccination were re-detected after the booster (just under 97% of CD4 and around 88% of CD8), suggesting broad memory maintenance.

Sample treatment or condition, as interpreted from the label and publication: live attenuated yellow fever vaccine strain. A standard Ficoll-Paque protocol was used to isolate PBMCs from peripheral blood. Dynabeads CD4 and CD8 positive selection kits were used to isolate CD4 and CD8 T-cell fractions. TriZol was used to extract RNA from bulk PBMCs, from CD4 and CD8 fractions, and from dextramer-positive and dextramer-negative fractions. Sequencing instrument: Illumina NovaSeq 6000. TCR cDNA was made using 5'RACE template switching, a step that added a universal primer site and unique molecular identifiers. Priming of cDNA synthesis was performed from both the TCR alpha and TCR beta constant segments. Library amplification involved two PCR steps, and the second step added sample barcodes and sequencing adapters. Libraries were sequenced on Illumina HiSeq 2500 (2x100 bp) or NovaSeq (2x150 bp). Under the source paper's analysis protocol: Demultiplexing of reads and collapsing into UMI consensus sequences were performed with MIGEC, and V(D)J alignment was carried out with MiXCR. Clonotypes responding to the vaccine were identified with edgeR on replicate PBMC samples, with the criteria of FDR below 0.01 and a log2 fold change above 5 up to day 15. Bulk clonotypes were assigned CD4 or CD8 identity according to which sequenced CD4 or CD8 repertoire held them at higher abundance. TCRdb cleaned the public reads at Q25 with fastp, built clones with MiXCR and kept in-frame beta chains. Every distinct CDR3 protein forms one entry, paired with its most common genes and DNA. These V and J calls are TCRdb output, not the study's own analysis. In all, the sample holds a few hundred thousand distinct CDR3 sequences, and 8.7% of those were seen once. The top ten clones comprise 3% to 4% of the sample.

Taken from cysteine to phenylalanine, the CDR3 has 15 residues. CDR3 DNA only is kept here, 45 bases in frame from base 1. The V end loses 0 bases and the J end loses 3 bases, and a stretch of 12 bases separates them. CDR1 KGHSH and CDR2 LQKENI are derived from the germline V gene. The starting material was CD4+ T cells sorted from PBMCs, obtained 5 days after the yellow fever booster vaccination. This TCR derives from a man aged 18 to 35 who received the YFV17D yellow fever vaccine. Recombination connected TRBV18 to TRBJ2-7, with the D gene not clear enough to name. This receptor carries the CDR3 CASSPPSMPLYEQYF. The sequenced DNA is TGTGCCAGCTCACCACCGAGCATGCCGCTCTACGAGCAGTACTTC. The CDR3 plus the reference TRBV18 and TRBJ2-7 genes for the other parts give the full variable domain: NAGVMQNPRHLVRRRGQEARLRCSPMKGHSHVYWYRQLPEEGLKFMVYLQKENIIDESGMPKERFSAEFPKEGPSILRIQQVVRGDSAAYFCASSPPSMPLYEQYFGPGTRLTVT.